These 11 T cell receptor beta chains came from one sample sequenced in a study of graft-versus-host responses after intestinal transplantation. Data came from immunoSEQ multiplex PCR; TCRdb stores just in-frame clones and leaves some out. The sample shows some 41,000 clones, 93% of them seen only once. The source was PBMCs, collected 700 to 750 days after intestinal transplantation. The receptors come from a human patient who received an intestinal transplant, so some T cells may come from the graft donor.

The chain joins TRBV18 to TRBJ2-5; D uncertain. Germline V lookup: CDR1 KGHSH, CDR2 LQKENI. Trimming removed 10 bases from V and 2 bases from J, with 23 bases in between. The CDR3 is 16 amino acids. The CDR3 DNA is TGTGCCAACGCTCGTAGGCCCACTTCTCAGCAAGAGACCCAGTACTTC. The encoded protein is CANARRPTSQQETQYF. Complete variable domain (other parts from reference TRBV18 and TRBJ2-5): NAGVMQNPRHLVRRRGQEARLRCSPMKGHSHVYWYRQLPEEGLKFMVYLQKENIIDESGMPKERFSAEFPKEGPSILRIQQVVRGDSAAYFCANARRPTSQQETQYFGPGTRLLVL.

V usage is TRBV7-6 and J usage is TRBJ2-2; D possibly corresponds to TRBD1 (5 bases). The CDR3 runs to 14 residues. Trimming stripped 7 bases from V and 6 bases from J, with 15 bases between. Germline CDR1 and CDR2: SGHVS and FNYEAQ. CDR3 nucleotide sequence: TGTGCCAGCATTTCAGGGATGGTCCCCGGGGAGCTGTTTTTT. Its translation: CASISGMVPGELFF.

The V call is TRBV9, the J call TRBJ2-7, with 8 bases aligning to TRBD1. J gave up 6 bases and V 7 bases, and 9 bases lay outside the gene matches. The CDR3 contains 13 residues. The germline V gene encodes CDR1 SGDLS and CDR2 YYNGEE. CDR3 nucleotide sequence: TGTGCCAGCGGAAGAGGACAGGGTGGCGAGCAGTACTTC. It specifies CASGRGQGGEQYF.

The gene calls are TRBV7-6 and TRBJ1-5; D is uncertain. Germline assignment: CDR1 SGHVS and CDR2 FNYEAQ. Trimming took 1 base from V and 2 from J, leaving 12 bases between them. CDR3 length: 16 amino acids. CDR3 region: CASSLDPPEGNQPQHF. The DNA for the CDR3 is TGTGCCAGCAGCTTAGACCCACCCGAGGGCAATCAGCCCCAGCATTTT.

The V call is TRBV5-5, the J call TRBJ2-7; D is possibly TRBD2 (6 bases). V was shortened by 7 bases and J by 3 bases, with 14 bases between the two germline ends. The CDR3 length is 13 residues. Per the germline V gene, CDR1 is SGHKS and CDR2 is YYEKEE (reference sequence). In DNA form, the CDR3 reads TGTGCCAGCCACCGAGGGACTCACTACGAGCAGTACTTC. It translates to CASHRGTHYEQYF.

This clone was observed a single time. The V gene is TRBV18, the J gene TRBJ1-1; 7 bases map to TRBD1. Germline CDR1 reads KGHSH; CDR2 reads LQKENI. The CDR3 covers 15 residues. The junction had 8 bases not matched to a gene; V was cut back by 2 bases and J by 5 bases. This chain's CDR3 is CASSPNPSGGTEAFF. The CDR3 coding sequence is TGTGCCAGCTCACCAAATCCATCAGGGGGGACTGAAGCTTTCTTT.

The chain links TRBV7-3 to TRBJ2-2; 11 nucleotides agree with TRBD2. Germline V gives CDR1 SGHTA, CDR2 FQGTGA. The V segment lost 5 bases and the J segment 2 bases; nucleotides outside the gene matches: 4. This CDR3 has 16 amino acids. The CDR3 DNA sequence: TGTGCCAGCAGCCCTAGCGGGGGGCCAAACACCGGGGAGCTGTTTTTT. This translates into CASSPSGGPNTGELFF.

CDR3 region: CASSQGGLGNQPQHF. CDR3 coding DNA: TGTGCCAGCAGCCAGGGGGGGTTAGGCAATCAGCCCCAGCATTTT. The chain combines TRBV7-9 with TRBJ1-5; 7 bases align to TRBD1. Germline-derived CDR1 and CDR2 are SEHNR and FQNEAQ (reference sequence). V lost 5 bases, J lost 2 bases, and 6 bases stayed unmatched. The CDR3 runs to 15 residues.

J is TRBJ2-7 and V is TRBV7-9; 8 bases agree with TRBD2. Trimming at V came to 1 base and at J to 3 bases, leaving 8 bases not matched to a gene. The CDR3 extends over 16 amino acids. Germline CDR1 reads SEHNR; CDR2 reads FQNEAQ (reference sequence). The CDR3 spells CASSLVWGGGNYEQYF. The CDR3 region has the DNA TGTGCCAGCAGCTTAGTCTGGGGCGGGGGGAACTACGAGCAGTACTTC.

This clone has just one count. This chain's CDR3 is CASSQEGTGGFEQFF. The CDR3 region has the DNA TGTGCCAGCAGCCAAGAGGGGACAGGGGGCTTTGAGCAGTTCTTC. V usage is TRBV4-2 and J usage is TRBJ2-1, with TRBD1 matching over 12 bases. In germline, CDR1 is LGHNA, CDR2 YNFKEQ. Trimming took 0 bases from V and 9 from J; bases not matched to a gene: 3. This CDR3 is built from 15 residues.

This clone was detected once. V and J are TRBV5-1 and TRBJ2-1; a possible D gene is TRBD2 (7 bases). V lost 0 bases, J lost 4 bases, and 14 bases lay in between. This CDR3 region has 16 residues. The germline gives CDR1 SGHRS, CDR2 YFSETQ. CDR3 DNA sequence: TGCGCCAGCAGCTTGGAAGGCGGGGGCACATACAATGAGCAGTTCTTC. As protein: CASSLEGGGTYNEQFF. Using reference TRBV5-1 and TRBJ2-1 for the parts outside the CDR3, the full variable domain is KAGVTQTPRYLIKTRGQQVTLSCSPISGHRSVSWYQQTPGQGLQFLFEYFSETQRNKGNFPGRFSGRQFSNSRSEMNVSTLELGDSALYLCASSLEGGGTYNEQFFGPGTRLTVL.